Listed below are T cell receptor beta chains from one sample, sequenced in a study of blood T cell repertoires in COVID-19. The method was immunoSEQ multiplex PCR; TCRdb's version includes in-frame clones alone and lacks a portion of them. The sample comprises 15,000 to 20,000 clones, over 75% of which are singletons, and around 5.6% rests with the top ten. Material: peripheral blood. Source of these receptors: a human donor in a cohort sampled during active COVID-19. The CDR3 runs from the conserved cysteine through the conserved F or W. Each record gives: CDR3 DNA, CDR3 protein, V gene, D gene, J gene, clone size. D genes are given only for firm matches. Where a row states a size, it is once, few, many or the class of an expanded clone; other rows omit it.

TGTGCCACCCAGACAGGGTTCAACGAGCAGTACTTC	CATQTGFNEQYF	TRBV27	TRBD1	TRBJ2-7	-
TGTGCCAGTAGGGGACAGGGAGAGGTTAAGGCTAACTATGGCTACACCTTC	CASRGQGEVKANYGYTF	TRBV19	TRBD1	TRBJ1-2	-
TGTGCCAGCAGCTTACGGGCAGGGGAGACCCAGTACTTC	CASSLRAGETQYF	TRBV7-9	-	TRBJ2-5	-
TGTGCCAGCAGTGAAGTGGACAGGGTAGGGGGTGGCTACACCTTC	CASSEVDRVGGGYTF	TRBV6-1	TRBD1	TRBJ1-2	-
TGTGCCAGCAGTTTAGGGCAGTATCAGCCCCAGCATTTT	CASSLGQYQPQHF	TRBV12-3/TRBV12-4	-	TRBJ1-5	-
TGTGCCAGCAGTAGGACTAGCGGGAGGGGCGATGAGCAGTTCTTC	CASSRTSGRGDEQFF	TRBV6-4	TRBD2	TRBJ2-1	-
TGTGCCATCAGGGCGGAGAATCAGCCCCAGCATTTT	CAIRAENQPQHF	TRBV10-3	-	TRBJ1-5	-
TGTGCCAGCAGTCCCCGACAGGGGTTGGCTGGAAACACCATATATTTT	CASSPRQGLAGNTIYF	TRBV28	TRBD1	TRBJ1-3	-
TGTGCCAGCAGCTTAGAGGGGAGGGTTGGGCTGAGCACTGAAGCTTTCTTT	CASSLEGRVGLSTEAFF	TRBV11-3	-	TRBJ1-1	-
TGTGCCAGCGCCGGACAGGTACTAGAGACCCAGTACTTC	CASAGQVLETQYF	TRBV7-9	TRBD1	TRBJ2-5	-
TGTGCCAGCAGCTTCGGACAGGCCTACAATGAGCAGTTCTTC	CASSFGQAYNEQFF	TRBV7-9	TRBD1	TRBJ2-1	-
TGCAGCGTATTGCTTCAGGGGGCCTATGGCTACACCTTC	CSVLLQGAYGYTF	TRBV29-1	TRBD1	TRBJ1-2	-
TGCGCCAGCAGCTTCAGGGGTGAACAAGAAAAACTGTTTTTT	CASSFRGEQEKLFF	TRBV5-1	-	TRBJ1-4	-
TGCGCCAGCAGCATGGGACTAGCGGGAGCCGGCTACGAGCAGTACTTC	CASSMGLAGAGYEQYF	TRBV5-1	TRBD2	TRBJ2-7	-
TGTGCCAGCAGCTCAAACTCCTACGAGCAGTACTTC	CASSSNSYEQYF	TRBV11-2	-	TRBJ2-7	-
TGTGCCGGTCGGGAGGGCAACAATGAGCAGTTCTTC	CAGREGNNEQFF	TRBV6-5	TRBD2	TRBJ2-1	-
TGTGCCAGCAGCTTATTATACGAGCAGTACTTC	CASSLLYEQYF	TRBV7-2	-	TRBJ2-7	-
TGTGCCAGCACCGGGGGACAGGCCACAGATACGCAGTATTTT	CASTGGQATDTQYF	TRBV6-5	TRBD1	TRBJ2-3	medium-sized
TGCGCCAGCAGCTTAGGGACAGGTCCTTACAATGAGCAGTTCTTC	CASSLGTGPYNEQFF	TRBV5-1	TRBD1	TRBJ2-1	-
TGTGCCAGCAGTTCACGTTGGGCAGAGACCCAGTACTTC	CASSSRWAETQYF	TRBV6-5	-	TRBJ2-5	-